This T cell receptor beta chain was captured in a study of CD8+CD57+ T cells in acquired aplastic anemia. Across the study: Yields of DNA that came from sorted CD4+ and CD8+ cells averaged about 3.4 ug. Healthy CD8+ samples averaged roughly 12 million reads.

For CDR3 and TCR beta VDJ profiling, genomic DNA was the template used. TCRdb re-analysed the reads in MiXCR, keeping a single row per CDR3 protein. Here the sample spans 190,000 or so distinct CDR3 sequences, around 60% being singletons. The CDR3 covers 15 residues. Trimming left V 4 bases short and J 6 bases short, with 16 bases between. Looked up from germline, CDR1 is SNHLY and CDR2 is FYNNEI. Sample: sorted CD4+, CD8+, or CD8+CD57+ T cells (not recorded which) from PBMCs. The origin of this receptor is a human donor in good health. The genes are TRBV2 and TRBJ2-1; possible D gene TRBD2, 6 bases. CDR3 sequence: CASSVPGLRLNEQFF. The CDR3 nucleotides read TGTGCCAGCAGTGTGCCGGGACTCCGACTCAATGAGCAGTTCTTC.